Detailed here is one T cell receptor (beta chain). The CDR3 end shows no conserved phenylalanine or tryptophan, and so a read error is likely. The study ran the assay at deep level. Generated by immunoSEQ multiplex PCR, the TCRdb table keeps only in-frame clones and is missing some. Of approximately 500,000 clones in the sample, over 70% are singletons; the top ten hold over 9.5%. The data belong to a study of shared clonotypes between healthy human individuals. Germline V lookup: CDR1 SQVTM, CDR2 ANQGSEA. The CDR3 spans 15 residues. This chain uses TRBV29-1 with TRBJ2-3; TRBD2 might be the D (6 bases). Sample: PBMCs. The sequence derives from a woman aged 40-49 years in good health. Some clones in this sample may be carry-over from other donors' samples. The CDR3 here is CSVVLPVTSTGTQYL. The CDR3 nucleotides are TGCAGCGTTGTCTTGCCGGTAACTAGCACAGGTACGCAGTATCTT.